Below are 22 T cell receptor beta chains sequenced from a single sample in a study of CD8+ T cells in alopecia areata. After pooling, cutaneous lymph node cells were sorted with CD4, CD8alpha, NKG2D, NKG2ACE and other markers. Following RNA extraction, reverse transcription yielded cDNA that acted as the sequencing template. Sequencing was performed with immunoSEQ multiplex PCR; in TCRdb, only in-frame clones are kept and a portion is missing. Sampling found 9,800 or so clones, none seen once. Sequenced: CD8+ T cells sorted from a lymph node. These TCRs come from a C3H/HeJ mouse with alopecia areata. The mouse line has the MHC haplotype H2-k.

This clone was seen many times. Germline and genes here are mouse. The read terminates 4 residues ahead of where the CDR3 ends, so the germline J gene completes it. This chain joins TRBV3 and TRBJ2-1; TRBD2 might be the D (6 bases). The CDR3 extends over 15 amino acids. V lost 1 base and J lost 1, with 8 bases in between. Germline-derived CDR1 and CDR2 are SNHLY and FYNGKV (reference sequence). The CDR3 loop is CASSLELGNYAEQFF. Incomplete CDR3 DNA: TGTGCCAGCAGCTTAGAACTGGGCAACTATGCT.

Judged by abundance, this clone is medium-sized (0.01 to 0.1%). The gene symbols are mouse symbols. The read comes to an end 4 residues before the CDR3 does, leaving the germline J gene to fill in the end. The chain carries TRBV31 and TRBJ1-1; 9 nucleotides agree with TRBD1. Germline lookup yields CDR1 GKSSPN and CDR2 SITVG. The length of the CDR3 is 16 residues. With 4 bases clipped from V and 0 bases from J, the junction kept 9 bases outside the gene matches. The chain's CDR3 is CAWILRDRDSNTEVFF. The CDR3 bases that were read are TGTGCCTGGATTCTCCGGGACAGGGATTCAAACACA.

By share of the sample, this clone is medium-sized (0.01 to 0.1%). Gene names are mouse gene names. Sequencing ends 4 residues short of the CDR3 end; the germline J gene provides the rest. The V call is TRBV13-2, the J call TRBJ2-7; 8 positions match TRBD2. With 0 bases clipped from V and 3 bases from J, the junction kept 5 bases outside the gene matches. The CDR3 consists of 15 residues. Germline V lookup: CDR1 NNHNN, CDR2 SYGAGS (reference sequence). The DNA read from the CDR3 is TGTGCCAGCGGTGATGGCTGGGGGGCCGTCTAT. It yields the protein CASGDGWGAVY. The whole CDR3 protein reads CASGDGWGAVYEQYF.

This clone was recorded at least ten times. All gene names here are mouse names. Read coverage stops 4 residues before the CDR3 terminus; the germline J gene supplies the remainder. This rearrangement joins TRBV13-1 to TRBJ2-7; 12 bases fit TRBD1. The germline CDR1 and CDR2 sequences are NSHNY and SYGAGN. The length of the CDR3 is 13 residues. CDR3 bases read: TGTGCCAGCAGGGGACAGGGGGCGTAT. As protein: CASRGQGAY. The CDR3 in its entirety is CASRGQGAYEQYF.

In its sample, this clone ranks as medium-sized. Gene names are the mouse ones. The observed sequence ends 4 residues before the CDR3 terminus, with the missing tail filled in from the germline J gene. The V call is TRBV1, the J call TRBJ2-3; 8 bases match TRBD1. Germline V CDR1 and CDR2: NSQYPW, LRSPGD (reference sequence). CDR3 length: 15 residues. V was pared by 1 base and J by 0 bases, with 0 bases of the junction left unmatched. The part of the CDR3 DNA that was read is TGCACCTGCAGTGCAGGACAGGGGAGTGCAGAA. This translates into CTCSAGQGSAE. The complete CDR3 protein is CTCSAGQGSAETLYF. The whole variable domain, remainder taken from reference TRBV1 and TRBJ2-3, is VTLLEQNPRWRLVPRGQAVNLRCILKNSQYPWMSWYQQDLQKQLQWLFTLRSPGDKEVKSLPGADYLATRVTDTELRLQVANMSQGRTLYCTCSAGQGSAETLYFGSGTRLTVL.

This clone was recorded at least ten times. Genes and germline come from the mouse. Read data end 4 residues before the CDR3 end; the end is taken from the germline J gene. The V gene is TRBV13-3, the J gene TRBJ2-1, with TRBD2 matching over 10 bases. V gave up 0 bases and J gave up 2 bases; unmatched junction bases: 8. Germline assignment: CDR1 NNHDY and CDR2 SYVADS. The CDR3 runs 18 residues. The CDR3 protein is CASSDAGWGGEDYAEQFF. The sequenced part of the CDR3 DNA is TGTGCCAGCAGTGATGCCGGCTGGGGGGGCGAGGACTATGCT.

This clone is medium-sized. Gene and germline names: mouse. The CDR3 end is not reached by the read, which stops 4 residues before it; the germline J gene fills it in. This sequence joins TRBV1 and TRBJ2-3, with 8 bases matching TRBD2. Looked up from germline, CDR1 is NSQYPW and CDR2 is LRSPGD (reference sequence). V trimming: 3 bases; J trimming: 3 bases; junction bases outside the gene matches: 2. There are 14 residues in the CDR3. Incomplete CDR3 DNA: TGCACCTGCAGTGCGGGGGGGCGCGCAGAA. It yields the protein CTCSAGGRAE. In full, the CDR3 is CTCSAGGRAETLYF.

This clone was observed at least ten times. Gene labels here are mouse ones. The read falls 4 residues short of the CDR3 end, and the missing part is taken from the germline J gene. This chain uses TRBV13-3 with TRBJ2-1, with 9 bases matching TRBD2. The J segment lost 6 bases and the V segment lost 3 bases, leaving 4 bases of the junction unmatched. The CDR3 is 14 amino acids. The germline gives CDR1 NNHDY, CDR2 SYVADS. The covered CDR3 bases are TGTGCCAGCAGTGGTGGGGGGGCGAGTGCT. This encodes CASSGGGASA. The CDR3 reads in full as CASSGGGASAEQFF.

This clone was counted ten times or more. Mouse germline and gene names are used. The read terminates 4 residues ahead of where the CDR3 ends, so the germline J gene completes it. The rearrangement links TRBV1 to TRBJ2-4; the D is unclear. V dropped 2 bases and J dropped 0 bases, with 9 bases sitting between them. This CDR3 is 15 amino acids long. Germline CDR1 reads NSQYPW; CDR2 reads LRSPGD (reference sequence). The covered CDR3 bases are TGCACCTGCAGTGCAAAACTGCCTAGTCAAAAC. Translated: CTCSAKLPSQN. The CDR3 in full is CTCSAKLPSQNTLYF.

This clone showed up many times. Gene names and germline match the mouse. The read halts 4 residues ahead of the CDR3 end, with the missing end drawn from the germline J gene. J is TRBJ2-5 and V is TRBV29; 11 bases agree with TRBD2. V trimming: 11 bases; J trimming: 2 bases; junction bases outside the gene matches: 9. In germline, CDR1 is MSHET, CDR2 SYDVDS. This CDR3 has 15 amino acids. The part of the CDR3 DNA that was read is TGTGCTGGCACCGGGACTGGGGGAGTCCAAGAC. It yields the protein CAGTGTGGVQD. The complete CDR3 protein is CAGTGTGGVQDTQYF.

This clone was recorded at least ten times. Gene names and germline refer to mouse. The read falls 4 residues short of the CDR3 end, and the missing part is taken from the germline J gene. The chain combines TRBV16 with TRBJ2-7; TRBD1 agrees at 11 bases. The V gene's germline CDR1 is SGHSA and CDR2 FRNQAP. The J segment lost 2 bases and the V segment lost 0 bases, leaving 3 bases of the junction unmatched. This CDR3 has 16 residues. CDR3 DNA (partial): TGTGCAAGCAGCTTAGACGGGGACAGGGGGACCTAT. Protein: CASSLDGDRGTY. The whole CDR3 region reads CASSLDGDRGTYEQYF.

This clone was detected ten times or more. Mouse names are used for the genes. The CDR3 goes on 4 residues after the read ends, and that part is filled in from the germline J gene. This chain connects TRBV14 to TRBJ2-3; TRBD2 aligns across 8 bases. The CDR3 runs to 15 residues. Per the germline V gene, CDR1 is SGHDT and CDR2 is FRDEAV. V shed 4 bases and J 4 bases; nucleotides not matched to a gene: 8. Partial CDR3 DNA: TGTGCCAGCAGTCCCACACGGGACTGGTCAGAA. Translation gives CASSPTRDWSE. The full CDR3 protein reads CASSPTRDWSETLYF.

The table lists this clone with many counts. Gene names follow the mouse nomenclature. Read coverage stops 4 residues before the CDR3 terminus; the germline J gene supplies the remainder. The V gene is TRBV13-3, the J gene TRBJ2-1; a possible D gene is TRBD2 (6 bases). The length of the CDR3 is 14 residues. Germline loops: CDR1 NNHDY, CDR2 SYVADS. The V and J ends lost 5 bases and 1 base respectively, with 10 bases between them. The part of the CDR3 DNA that was read is TGTGCCAGCAGAGACTGGAAGAACTATGCT. The encoded protein is CASRDWKNYA. The complete CDR3 sequence is CASRDWKNYAEQFF.

By share, this clone counts as medium-sized (0.01 to 0.1%). Gene names denote mouse genes. Read data end 4 residues before the CDR3 end; the end is taken from the germline J gene. This chain links TRBV14 with TRBJ2-2; 7 nucleotides align to TRBD1. The CDR3 length is 15 residues. CDR1 is SGHDT, CDR2 FRDEAV, per germline. Trimming cost V 4 bases and J 2 bases; bases outside gene matches: 5. The CDR3 bases that were read are TGTGCCAGCAGTCCCGGGACAGCTAACACCGGG. This encodes CASSPGTANTG. The CDR3 as a whole reads CASSPGTANTGQLYF.

This clone was seen ten or more times. All gene names here are mouse names. The CDR3 end is not reached by the read, which stops 4 residues before it; the germline J gene fills it in. This sequence joins TRBV13-2 and TRBJ2-7, with 7 positions matching TRBD2. Germline values: CDR1 NNHNN, CDR2 SYGAGS (reference sequence). This CDR3 comprises 13 residues. The ends lost 5 bases at V and 0 bases at J; junction bases unmatched: 2. Partial CDR3 DNA: TGTGCCAGCGGGACTGGGTACTCCTAT. Amino acids: CASGTGYSY. The whole CDR3 is CASGTGYSYEQYF.

This clone occurred many times. Genes here carry mouse names. Coverage ceases 4 residues before the CDR3 finishes, and the germline J gene fills in the end. This rearrangement joins TRBV19 to TRBJ2-7; TRBD1 matches at 9 bases. The germline V gene encodes CDR1 FNHDT and CDR2 SITEND (reference sequence). The CDR3 consists of 13 residues. The part of the CDR3 DNA that was read is TGTGCCAGCAGTGGGGACAGGGCATAT. It is translated as CASSGDRAY. The whole CDR3 reads CASSGDRAYEQYF. The complete variable domain, with remaining parts taken from reference TRBV19 and TRBJ2-7, reads GGIITQTPKFLIGQEGQKLTLKCQQNFNHDTMYWYRQDSGKGLRLIYYSITENDLQKGDLSEGYDASREKKSSFSLTVTSAQKNEMAVFLCASSGDRAYEQYFGPGTRLTVL.

This clone was detected many times. The listed genes are named as in mouse. The sequence runs out 4 residues before the end of the CDR3; the remainder is reconstructed from the germline J gene. The chain is built from TRBV13-2 and TRBJ2-1, with 11 bases that match TRBD1. This CDR3 has 17 amino acids. The germline gives CDR1 NNHNN, CDR2 SYGAGS (reference sequence). The V and J ends lost 1 base and 1 base, in that order; junction bases with no gene match: 4. CDR3 DNA, as far as it was read: TGTGCCAGCGGTGATCCGGGACAGGGGGGGAACTATGCT. Protein product: CASGDPGQGGNYA. The entire CDR3 protein reads CASGDPGQGGNYAEQFF.

About this clone itself: Gene names denote mouse genes. The read gets to within 4 residues of the CDR3 end, and the germline J gene fills in the rest. The V and J genes are TRBV29 and TRBJ2-4, with D maybe TRBD1 (6 bases). Germline-derived CDR1 and CDR2 are MSHET and SYDVDS. The germline V and J ends were trimmed by 1 base and 0 bases, with 11 bases remaining between them. This CDR3 comprises 16 residues. CDR3 bases read: TGTGCTAGCAGTTTATGGGACAAAGCTAGTCAAAAC. As protein: CASSLWDKASQN. The entire CDR3 sequence reads CASSLWDKASQNTLYF.

This clone was counted at least ten times. The gene names here belong to mouse. The sequence runs out 4 residues before the end of the CDR3; the remainder is reconstructed from the germline J gene. V and J are TRBV19 and TRBJ2-4; possible D gene TRBD1, 6 bases. This CDR3 has 14 amino acids. V shed 5 bases and J shed 0 bases, with 10 bases lying between them. In germline, CDR1 is FNHDT, CDR2 SITEND (reference sequence). The part of the CDR3 DNA that was read is TGTGCCAGCAGCAACAGGGACAGTCAAAAC. Its translation: CASSNRDSQN. The CDR3, in full, reads CASSNRDSQNTLYF.

This clone was seen many times. Gene names denote mouse genes. The read halts 4 residues ahead of the CDR3 end, with the missing end drawn from the germline J gene. The chain joins TRBV14 to TRBJ1-1, with TRBD1 as a possible D gene (6 bases). Germline-derived CDR1 and CDR2 are SGHDT and FRDEAV. Trimming cost V 1 base and J 1 base, with 14 bases left between them. The CDR3 totals 16 residues. The CDR3: CASSFGRGEGNTEVFF. Partial CDR3 DNA: TGTGCCAGCAGTTTCGGCAGGGGAGAGGGAAACACA. The full variable domain, rest sourced from reference TRBV14 and TRBJ1-1, is EAGVTQSPRYAVLQEGQAVSFWCDPISGHDTLYWYQQPRDQGPQLLVYFRDEAVIDNSQLPSDRFSAVRPKGTNSTLKIQSAKQGDTATYLCASSFGRGEGNTEVFFGKGTRLTVV.

At least ten counts were recorded for this clone. Mouse gene names apply. The CDR3 goes on 4 residues after the read ends, and that part is filled in from the germline J gene. V gene TRBV5 combines with J gene TRBJ2-7, with 10 bases matching TRBD2. Germline V gives CDR1 LGHNA, CDR2 YNLKQL (reference sequence). The CDR3 runs 13 residues. CDR3: CASSRLGGYEQYF. Incomplete CDR3 DNA: TGTGCCAGCAGCCGACTGGGGGGTTAT.

This clone was picked up many times. Genes and germline are mouse. The read comes to an end 4 residues before the CDR3 does, leaving the germline J gene to fill in the end. The chain couples TRBV13-1 to TRBJ2-7, with TRBD1 matching 9 bases. The CDR3 totals 16 residues. V lost 1 base, J lost 2 bases, and 7 bases stayed unmatched. Germline V CDR1 and CDR2: NSHNY, SYGAGN. CDR3 DNA, as far as it was read: TGTGCCAGCAGTGATCTCGGACAGGGGAAACCCTAT. Translation gives CASSDLGQGKPY. The full CDR3 reads CASSDLGQGKPYEQYF.